This record concerns one T cell receptor beta chain sequence. This specimen belongs to a study of blood T cell repertoires in COVID-19. The overall study: Sources were T cells, B-cell-depleted T cells, or PBMCs; the material itself was cDNA or gDNA.

As processed by the authors: Reference gene primer amplification gave nucleated cell count estimates. Measured with immunoSEQ multiplex PCR; TCRdb has only the in-frame clones, and not every one. The V and J calls and clone size are taken from that table; D and trimming were inferred from the DNA. Of 130,000 or so clones in the sample, 69% were seen once. The CDR3 length is 15 residues. V shed 3 bases, J shed 2 bases, and the junction held 3 bases outside the gene matches. CDR1 and CDR2 from the germline V gene are LNHDA and SQIVND (reference sequence). The TCR comes from a woman between 65 and 79 years old with acute or convalescent COVID-19. The chain links TRBV19 to TRBJ2-7; 11 nucleotides agree with TRBD1. Sequencing was performed on peripheral blood. CDR3 bases: TGTGCCAGTAGTATTTCGGGACAGGGGGCCTACGAGCAGTACTTC. It is translated as CASSISGQGAYEQYF.